What follows are 13 T cell receptor beta chains derived from one specimen sequenced in a study of Ad26.COV2.S vaccination and SARS-CoV-2 variants. Profiling relied on immunoSEQ multiplex PCR, and the TCRdb table lists in-frame clones only, not all of them. The sample records more than 300,000 clones, more than 85% being singletons. Treatment here: approximately 18 received Ad26.COV2.S at low or high dose, single or two shots; 5 received placebo; per-sample allocation not given. Sampling was done on day 63 after the first vaccine or placebo injection. The source was peripheral blood, collected in a trial of Ad26.COV2.S vaccine versus placebo. These receptors originate from a person between 18 and 65 years old who received the Ad26.COV2.S COVID-19 vaccine or a placebo.

V usage is TRBV7-9 and J usage is TRBJ2-7; TRBD2 agrees at 7 bases. This CDR3 comprises 14 residues. Germline assignment: CDR1 SEHNR and CDR2 FQNEAQ (reference sequence). V shed 1 base and J 4 bases; nucleotides not matched to a gene: 4. The CDR3 nucleotides are TGTGCCAGCAGCTTAGAGGGCGGGGGATACGAGCAGTACTTC. Amino acid sequence: CASSLEGGGYEQYF. Combining the CDR3 with reference TRBV7-9 and TRBJ2-7 gives the whole variable domain DTGVSQNPRHKITKRGQNVTFRCDPISEHNRLYWYRQTLGQGPEFLTYFQNEAQLEKSRLLSDRFSAERPKGSFSTLEIQRTEQGDSAMYLCASSLEGGGYEQYFGPGTRLTVT.

The chain recombines TRBV24-1 with TRBJ2-2; D unclear. V lost 2 bases and J lost 6, with 0 bases in between. Germline V gene sequence: CDR1 KGHDR, CDR2 SFDVKD. The CDR3 loop spans 11 amino acids. The CDR3 protein is CATSDSGELFF. The CDR3 nucleotides read TGTGCCACCAGTGATTCCGGGGAGCTGTTTTTT.

The chain carries TRBV13 and TRBJ2-2, with 7 nucleotides matching TRBD2. The junction had 18 bases not matched to a gene; V was cut back by 3 bases and J by 8 bases. CDR3 length equals 18 residues. In germline, CDR1 is PRHDT, CDR2 FYEKMQ (reference sequence). CDR3 sequence (DNA): TGTGCCAGCAGCTTCGCCGGGACTACCATCTCCTCGGGGGGGGAGCTGTTTTTT. Translation gives CASSFAGTTISSGGELFF.

V and J are TRBV11-1 and TRBJ2-3; D might be TRBD1 or TRBD2, each matching 5 bases. CDR3 size: 14 residues. Trimming removed 5 bases at V and 0 bases at J, with 9 bases between. Germline lookup yields CDR1 SGHAT and CDR2 FQDESV (reference sequence). The CDR3 DNA is TGTGCCAGCAGCCTAGGGACGAGCACAGATACGCAGTATTTT. Its protein is CASSLGTSTDTQYF.

This clone showed up just a few times. J is TRBJ1-2 and V is TRBV5-5; D may be TRBD1 (6 bases). Trimming removed 4 bases at V and 7 bases at J, with 17 bases between. Germline V gene lookup returns CDR1 SGHKS and CDR2 YYEKEE (reference sequence). This CDR3 has 14 residues. The CDR3 nucleotides read TGTGCCAGCAGCCTGGTGCTGACAGGAGGTGGCTACACCTTC. Its protein product is CASSLVLTGGGYTF.

This clone was seen just once. The rearrangement uses TRBV6-2 or TRBV6-3 and TRBJ1-5, with TRBD1 matching 8 bases. In germline, CDR1 is MNHEY, CDR2 SVGEGT. V lost 6 bases to trimming and J lost 2 bases; unmatched junction nucleotides: 12. The CDR3 has 17 residues. CDR3 in amino acids: CASSTKQGAPGNQPQHF. The CDR3 DNA is TGTGCCAGCAGCACAAAGCAGGGGGCGCCGGGCAATCAGCCCCAGCATTTT.

The chain carries TRBV19 and TRBJ2-5, with 8 bases identical to TRBD2. The germline V gene has CDR1 LNHDA and CDR2 SQIVND (reference sequence). This CDR3 has 14 amino acids. Unmatched junction bases numbered 6, after V lost 4 bases and J lost 5 bases. The CDR3 region is CASSTGGVPETQYF. In DNA form, the CDR3 reads TGTGCCAGTAGTACGGGAGGGGTTCCGGAGACCCAGTACTTC.

This sequence joins TRBV3-1 (or the pseudogene TRBV3-2) and TRBJ2-2; the D is unclear. V lost 0 bases and J lost 9, with 5 bases in between. The CDR3 covers 12 residues. Germline V gives CDR1 LGHDT, CDR2 YNNKEL (reference sequence). In DNA form, the CDR3 reads TGTGCCAGCAGCCAAGAGGACCGGGAGCTGTTTTTT. Translated, it gives CASSQEDRELFF.

This chain joins TRBV5-4 and TRBJ2-1, with TRBD2 matching over 7 bases. The CDR3 covers 17 residues. The germline gives CDR1 SGHNT, CDR2 YYREEE (reference sequence). The V and J ends lost 4 bases and 2 bases, in that order; junction bases with no gene match: 12. In DNA, the CDR3 is TGTGCCAGCAGCGTTGGAGGCGGTGCGGGGGCCTACAATGAGCAGTTCTTC. This codes for CASSVGGGAGAYNEQFF.

This clone was counted a single time. The genes are TRBV7-9 and TRBJ2-3, with 11 bases lining up with TRBD2. Unmatched junction bases numbered 8, after V lost 3 bases and J lost 0 bases. Germline V CDR1 and CDR2: SEHNR, FQNEAQ (reference sequence). The CDR3 runs to 18 residues. The CDR3 region is CASSLTSGKGKSTDTQYF. The CDR3 bases are TGTGCCAGCAGCTTGACTAGCGGGAAAGGGAAAAGCACAGATACGCAGTATTTT.

The chain recombines TRBV2 with TRBJ2-5; 10 bases are shared with TRBD2. V lost 3 bases to trimming and J lost 2 bases; unmatched junction nucleotides: 6. The CDR3 length is 16 residues. The germline V gene has CDR1 SNHLY and CDR2 FYNNEI. The CDR3 nucleotides read TGTGCCAGCAGTGACGGGCTAGCGGGAGTTCAAGAGACCCAGTACTTC. The encoded protein is CASSDGLAGVQETQYF.

The J gene is TRBJ2-7, the V gene TRBV11-2; D could derive from TRBD1 or TRBD2 (6 bases each). This CDR3 is built from 14 residues. The germline V gene encodes CDR1 SGHAT and CDR2 FQNNGV. V shed 4 bases and J shed 4 bases, with 14 bases lying between them. This chain's CDR3 is CASSSGEEEYEQYF. In DNA, the CDR3 is TGTGCCAGCAGCTCAGGGGAGGAGGAATACGAGCAGTACTTC.

The chain couples TRBV3-1 (or the pseudogene TRBV3-2) to TRBJ2-1, with TRBD2 matching over 8 bases. With V trimmed by 0 bases and J by 6 bases, 4 bases remained unmatched. The CDR3 consists of 15 residues. Germline values: CDR1 LGHDT, CDR2 YNNKEL (reference sequence). The CDR3, as DNA: TGTGCCAGCAGCCAAGACACCGGGAGGGGCAATGAGCAGTTCTTC. It yields the protein CASSQDTGRGNEQFF.